These 23 T cell receptor beta chains originate from one sample sequenced in a study of T-cell memory formation after mild COVID-19. A single record per CDR3 protein comes from TCRdb applying MiXCR to the 5' RACE reads. This sample has 300,000 to 350,000 distinct CDR3 sequences, with roughly an eighth found just once. The sample comprised PBMCs or a T cell subset sorted from them (not recorded which). These receptor sequences come from a man aged 18 to 30 who had mild COVID-19 (a few samples of this study predate the infection). Cell type and time point are not known.

J is TRBJ2-5 and V is TRBV5-1, with D tentatively TRBD1 (5 bases). V was clipped by 4 bases and J by 4 bases, with 17 bases between them. Germline V gives CDR1 SGHRS, CDR2 YFSETQ. The CDR3 sequence is 15 residues long. The CDR3 here is CASSPAGAGLETQYF. For the CDR3, the DNA is TGCGCCAGCAGCCCAGCTGGGGCAGGGTTAGAGACCCAGTACTTC.

The chain joins TRBV11-2 to TRBJ2-3; TRBD2 matches at 16 bases. This CDR3 region has 17 residues. V lost 4 bases to trimming and J lost 7 bases; unmatched junction nucleotides: 8. Germline loops: CDR1 SGHAT, CDR2 FQNNGV. CDR3 coding DNA: TGTGCCAGCAGCTCTTGGGGACTAGCGGGGGGGATAAATACGCAGTATTTT. It yields the protein CASSSWGLAGGINTQYF.

The chain uses TRBV7-3 and TRBJ2-1; 7 nucleotides line up with TRBD2. J gave up 5 bases and V 3 bases, and 7 bases lay outside the gene matches. The V gene's germline CDR1 is SGHTA and CDR2 FQGTGA. The CDR3 contains 15 residues. The DNA of the CDR3 is TGTGCCAGCAGCTTCCTAGCGGTGGGCCACAATGAGCAGTTCTTC. Translation: CASSFLAVGHNEQFF.

This clonotype was detected only a few times. The V gene is TRBV5-1, the J gene TRBJ2-2; D is unclear. V lost 0 bases to trimming and J lost 2 bases, with 11 bases between them. The CDR3 has 16 residues. Germline lookup yields CDR1 SGHRS and CDR2 YFSETQ. The CDR3 here is CASSLAITVNTGELFF. CDR3 coding DNA: TGCGCCAGCAGCTTGGCCATAACAGTCAACACCGGGGAGCTGTTTTTT.

This clonotype was seen only a few times. The chain has TRBV6-6 and TRBJ2-3, with 9 bases that match TRBD2. The germline V gene has CDR1 MNHNY and CDR2 SVGAGI (reference sequence). The CDR3 totals 16 residues. Trimming cost V 4 bases and J 1 base; bases outside gene matches: 6. This CDR3 is CASSSLTSGRTDTQYF. The CDR3, as DNA: TGTGCCAGCAGTTCCCTGACTAGCGGACGCACAGATACGCAGTATTTT.

The V gene is TRBV18, the J gene TRBJ2-2, with 8 bases that match TRBD2. Trimming cost V 2 bases and J 6 bases; bases outside gene matches: 14. Germline-derived CDR1 and CDR2 are KGHSH and LQKENI. The CDR3 spans 18 residues. The CDR3 loop is CASSPGGGSRNGAGELFF. As DNA, the CDR3 is TGTGCCAGCTCACCAGGCGGGGGGTCCCGCAACGGCGCCGGGGAGCTGTTTTTT. The whole variable domain, remainder taken from reference TRBV18 and TRBJ2-2, is NAGVMQNPRHLVRRRGQEARLRCSPMKGHSHVYWYRQLPEEGLKFMVYLQKENIIDESGMPKERFSAEFPKEGPSILRIQQVVRGDSAAYFCASSPGGGSRNGAGELFFGEGSRLTVL.

This clonotype has a handful of counts. V usage is TRBV10-3 and J usage is TRBJ2-3; TRBD1 might be the D (5 bases). V dropped 11 bases and J dropped 3 bases, with 9 bases sitting between them. Germline V gene lookup returns CDR1 ENHRY and CDR2 SYGVKD. This CDR3 has 11 residues. Here the CDR3 reads CAAGWTDTQYF. The CDR3 nucleotides read TGTGCCGCAGGGTGGACAGATACGCAGTATTTT.

A remark on this clonotype: A much larger clone differs by one base, so this may be a read error. The chain has TRBV10-2 and TRBJ1-1, with TRBD1 matching 8 bases. V gave up 6 bases and J gave up 11 bases; unmatched junction bases: 8. The CDR3 totals 12 residues. Germline assignment: CDR1 WSHSY and CDR2 SAAADI. The DNA of the CDR3 is TGCGCCAGCAGCCACAGGGGGTTTAGGGCTTTCTTT. Translated, it gives CASSHRGFRAFF.

Only a few counts were recorded for this clonotype. The chain carries TRBV12-3 or TRBV12-4 and TRBJ2-7, with 12 nucleotides matching TRBD1. CDR3 length equals 15 residues. Trimming removed 6 bases from V and 2 bases from J; junction bases left unmatched: 5. DNA for the CDR3: TGTGCCAGCAGGAGGGGACAGGGGGCCGCCTACGAGCAGTACTTC. As protein: CASRRGQGAAYEQYF.

A remark on this clonotype: A junction end diverges from the germline sequence, so it may reflect a read error. This chain joins TRBV6-2 or TRBV6-3 and TRBJ2-5; 7 positions match TRBD2. From germline, CDR1 is MNHEY and CDR2 SVGEGT. The CDR3 spans 15 residues. The CDR3 DNA reads TGTGCCAGCAGTTTCGGGACTACCCGTGAGGAGACACAGTACTTC. Protein: CASSFGTTREETQYF.

This clonotype was seen a handful of times. The chain is built from TRBV29-1 and TRBJ2-1; 11 nucleotides match TRBD2. After removal of 7 bases from V and 7 bases from J, the junction contained 0 bases not matched to a gene. This CDR3 contains 11 residues. CDR1 is SQVTM, CDR2 ANQGSEA, per germline. Here the CDR3 DNA reads TGCAGCGCTAGCGGGGGGAATGAGCAGTTCTTC. This sequence encodes CSASGGNEQFF.

V is TRBV6-2 or TRBV6-3 and J is TRBJ2-7; D is possibly TRBD1 (5 bases). Looked up from germline, CDR1 is MNHEY and CDR2 is SVGEGT. The CDR3 totals 14 residues. V shed 4 bases and J shed 2 bases, with 12 bases lying between them. CDR3 DNA: TGTGCCAGCAGTTCCCACACAGGTACCTACGAGCAGTACGTC. This gives the protein CASSSHTGTYEQYV.

This clonotype was detected only a few times. This chain connects TRBV27 to TRBJ2-2; D unresolved. Deletions cut 2 bases from V and 0 bases from J, with 4 bases between. This CDR3 comprises 14 residues. CDR1 and CDR2 from the germline V gene are MNHEY and SMNVEV (reference sequence). The CDR3 here is CASSLQANTGELFF. The CDR3 DNA follows: TGTGCCAGCAGTTTACAGGCGAACACCGGGGAGCTGTTTTTT.

This clonotype was recorded a few times. The chain joins TRBV20-1 to TRBJ2-7; 7 nucleotides line up with TRBD1. Per the germline V gene, CDR1 is DFQATT and CDR2 is SNEGSKA (reference sequence). The CDR3 is made up of 14 amino acids. V was clipped by 4 bases and J by 4 bases; unmatched bases: 10. The CDR3 DNA reads as TGCAGTGCTAAAGAGGACAGGACAAGGTACGAGCAGTACTTC. Protein sequence: CSAKEDRTRYEQYF.

The chain uses TRBV29-1 and TRBJ1-4, with D possibly being TRBD1 (6 bases). Deletions cut 7 bases from V and 8 bases from J, with 17 bases between. The CDR3 is made up of 13 amino acids. Germline V gives CDR1 SQVTM, CDR2 ANQGSEA. CDR3 region: CSATGPGAEKLFF. The CDR3 region has the DNA TGCAGCGCGACCGGCCCGGGGGCCGAAAAACTGTTTTTT.

In nucleotides, the CDR3 is TGTGCCAGCAGACAAGCGGGGAACACATACGAGCAGTACTTC. Residues: CASRQAGNTYEQYF. This chain links TRBV7-2 with TRBJ2-7; TRBD2 aligns across 7 bases. V shed 6 bases, J shed 4 bases, and the junction held 9 bases outside the gene matches. The CDR3 loop spans 14 amino acids. The germline CDR1 and CDR2 sequences are SGHTA and FQGNSA.

The chain recombines TRBV4-3 with TRBJ2-2, with D maybe TRBD2 (7 bases). The V end lost 0 bases, the J end lost 2 bases, and 13 bases lay between the germline ends. CDR1 is LGHNA and CDR2 is YSLEER in the germline V gene. The CDR3 runs 17 residues. The CDR3: CASSQDTGGPNTGELFF. The CDR3 DNA reads as TGCGCCAGCAGCCAAGATACCGGGGGGCCAAACACCGGGGAGCTGTTTTTT.

The chain recombines TRBV10-2 with TRBJ2-2; D is uncertain. Trimming pared 8 bases from V and 1 base from J, leaving 11 bases between. Germline V gives CDR1 WSHSY, CDR2 SAAADI. CDR3 length: 14 residues. CDR3 sequence reads: CASASTGNTGELFF. In DNA form, the CDR3 reads TGCGCCAGCGCGTCGACCGGGAACACCGGGGAGCTGTTTTTT.

The table lists this clonotype with a few counts. The chain has TRBV4-3 and TRBJ1-2; D not certain. The CDR3 is 15 residues long. V lost 0 bases to trimming and J lost 5 bases, with 13 bases between them. Germline CDR1 LGHNA, CDR2 YSLEER. The CDR3 DNA is TGCGCCAGCAGCCAAGAGGCAGGCGCTAGTTATGGCTACACCTTC. This codes for CASSQEAGASYGYTF.

V usage is TRBV12-3 or TRBV12-4 and J usage is TRBJ1-2; tentative D call: TRBD1 (5 bases). This CDR3 has 11 residues. V was cut by 7 bases and J by 4 bases, with 7 bases left in between. The CDR3: CASTRAYGYTF. The DNA for the CDR3 is TGTGCCAGCACCAGGGCCTATGGCTACACCTTC.

This clonotype has a handful of counts. One end of the junction varies from germline; a read error may be responsible. This chain links TRBV6-5 with TRBJ1-1; TRBD1 agrees at 10 bases. From germline, CDR1 is MNHEY and CDR2 SVGAGI. The CDR3 runs to 15 residues. The CDR3 region is CASSYTGQGNTEASF. The CDR3 DNA follows: TGTGCCAGCAGTTACACGGGACAGGGGAACACTGAAGCTTCCTTT.

This chain joins TRBV20-1 and TRBJ2-1; 9 positions match TRBD1. CDR1 DFQATT and CDR2 SNEGSKA come from the germline V gene (reference sequence). The CDR3 is made up of 12 amino acids. V was clipped by 5 bases and J by 12 bases; unmatched bases: 8. DNA of the CDR3: TGCAGTGCTGACACAGGGGGCGGGAGGCAGTTCTTC. Translation gives CSADTGGGRQFF.

This clonotype was seen many times. V is TRBV24-1 and J is TRBJ2-3; 13 bases match TRBD2. CDR1 and CDR2 from the germline V gene are KGHDR and SFDVKD. The V and J ends lost 3 bases and 5 bases, in that order; junction bases with no gene match: 10. The CDR3 loop spans 18 amino acids. DNA of the CDR3: TGTGCCACCAGTGATGCGCGAACTAGCGGGGGGGTTGGAGATACGCAGTATTTT. Residues: CATSDARTSGGVGDTQYF.